This T cell receptor (beta chain) was captured by sequencing in a study of shared clonotypes between healthy human individuals. Some clones are missing from TCRdb's copy, which holds only in-frame ones; the method was immunoSEQ multiplex PCR. The data contain millions of clones, about 95% of them seen just once; the ten biggest clones take up 0.9% to 1.4%. Positively selected for CCR7, the CD45RO-negative cells used as naive CD8 cells excluded terminally differentiated effector memory CD45RA+ cells. The germline V gene encodes CDR1 SNHLY and CDR2 FYNNEI. This CDR3 has 16 residues. V was clipped by 0 bases and J by 2 bases, with 10 bases between them.

The sample consisted of naive CD8+ T cells sorted from blood. The rearrangement uses TRBV2 and TRBJ2-2; the D is unclear. The receptor comes from a man between 18 and 35 years old in good health. The CDR3 nucleotides are TGTGCCAGCAGTGAAGCGCTCATGCCCAACACCGGGGAGCTGTTTTTT. This gives the protein CASSEALMPNTGELFF.